These 25 T cell receptor beta chains were all obtained from the same sample, sequenced in a study of T cell clones after liver transplantation. Some clones are missing from TCRdb's copy, which holds only in-frame ones; the method was immunoSEQ multiplex PCR. The sample yields tens of thousands of clones, around 92% seen once. This specimen consisted of CD4+ T cells from blood, obtained less than 27 months after liver transplant. Receptor source: a human patient who received a liver transplant. The T cells may partly be graft donor cells.

The V gene is TRBV11-3, the J gene TRBJ2-7; D is perhaps TRBD2 (5 bases). V lost 2 bases and J lost 7, with 12 bases in between. The CDR3 extends over 13 amino acids. Germline CDR1 and CDR2: SGHNT and YENEEA. DNA of the CDR3: TGTGCCAGCAGCTTACCACTAGGCGGGGAGCAGTACTTC. The encoded protein is CASSLPLGGEQYF.

This chain joins TRBV19 and TRBJ1-1; possible D gene TRBD1, 6 bases. V shed 5 bases and J shed 4 bases, with 14 bases lying between them. This CDR3 is 14 amino acids long. Per germline, CDR1 LNHDA and CDR2 SQIVND (reference sequence). The CDR3 reads CASSPPTGFTEAFF. The CDR3 DNA is TGTGCCAGTAGTCCCCCCACAGGGTTCACTGAAGCTTTCTTT.

The chain employs TRBV18 and TRBJ1-1; D call uncertain. The CDR3 extends over 12 amino acids. Germline V CDR1 and CDR2: KGHSH, LQKENI. Trimming left V 3 bases short and J 8 bases short, with 10 bases between. CDR3 residues: CASSPLTEEAFF. The CDR3 coding sequence is TGTGCCAGCTCACCCCTAACGGAAGAAGCTTTCTTT. Using reference TRBV18 and TRBJ1-1 for the parts outside the CDR3, the full variable domain is NAGVMQNPRHLVRRRGQEARLRCSPMKGHSHVYWYRQLPEEGLKFMVYLQKENIIDESGMPKERFSAEFPKEGPSILRIQQVVRGDSAAYFCASSPLTEEAFFGQGTRLTVV.

The genes are TRBV9 and TRBJ2-3; D is unresolved. V was trimmed by 0 bases and J by 0 bases, leaving 8 bases between them. Per the germline V gene, CDR1 is SGDLS and CDR2 is YYNGEE. This CDR3 spans 15 amino acids. In DNA, the CDR3 is TGTGCCAGCAGCGTAGCTACATCGAGCACAGATACGCAGTATTTT. Its translation: CASSVATSSTDTQYF.

About this clone: Distinct nucleotide sequences in the sample also encode this CDR3. V gene TRBV5-1 combines with J gene TRBJ2-5; TRBD2 matches at 7 bases. V lost 0 bases, J lost 4 bases, and 3 bases stayed unmatched. CDR1 and CDR2 from the germline V gene are SGHRS and YFSETQ. The CDR3 is 14 residues long. The DNA for the CDR3 is TGCGCCAGCAGCTTGGCCGGGGGGAGAGAGACCCAGTACTTC. Protein sequence: CASSLAGGRETQYF.

The V call is TRBV9, the J call TRBJ2-1; the D is unclear. V lost 2 bases, J lost 2 bases, and 8 bases lay in between. This CDR3 has 14 residues. CDR1 is SGDLS, CDR2 YYNGEE, per germline. The CDR3 protein is CASSVRSTYNEQFF. The CDR3 DNA reads TGTGCCAGCAGCGTCAGGAGCACCTACAATGAGCAGTTCTTC.

The chain has TRBV2 and TRBJ2-3; TRBD2 agrees at 9 bases. This CDR3 is 14 amino acids long. J was trimmed by 8 bases and V by 3 bases; bases with no gene match: 6. Germline V gene data show CDR1 as SNHLY and CDR2 as FYNNEI. CDR3 protein: CASSEASGAGTQYF. CDR3 sequence (DNA): TGTGCCAGCAGTGAGGCTAGCGGGGCTGGTACGCAGTATTTT.

The chain is built from TRBV19 and TRBJ2-5, with D unresolved. V gave up 0 bases and J gave up 4 bases, with 6 bases separating them. Germline CDR1 and CDR2: LNHDA and SQIVND (reference sequence). The length of the CDR3 is 13 residues. The CDR3, as DNA: TGTGCCAGTAGTATAGAGGGCTTAGAGACCCAGTACTTC. Translated, it gives CASSIEGLETQYF.

The chain combines TRBV11-3 with TRBJ2-5; TRBD1 is a possible D gene (5 bases). Germline loops: CDR1 SGHNT, CDR2 YENEEA. Trimming took off 1 base at V and 5 bases at J, with 20 bases between the two ends. This CDR3 has 17 amino acids. In nucleotides, the CDR3 is TGTGCCAGCAGCTTAGCCCCAAGACAGAGGCCAGGGGAGACCCAGTACTTC. This codes for CASSLAPRQRPGETQYF.

V usage is TRBV9 and J usage is TRBJ2-1; unclear D gene. Germline values: CDR1 SGDLS, CDR2 YYNGEE. Trimming shortened V by 0 bases and J by 10 bases, and 11 bases separated the two germline ends. CDR3 size: 13 residues. The CDR3 spells CASSVEPGSEQFF. Here the CDR3 DNA reads TGTGCCAGCAGCGTAGAGCCGGGCTCCGAGCAGTTCTTC. Full variable domain (outside the CDR3, taken from reference TRBV9 and TRBJ2-1): DSGVTQTPKHLITATGQRVTLRCSPRSGDLSVYWYQQSLDQGLQFLIQYYNGEERAKGNILERFSAQQFPDLHSELNLSSLELGDSALYFCASSVEPGSEQFFGPGTRLTVL.

This clone was observed a single time. The gene calls are TRBV6-6 and TRBJ2-4, with TRBD1 as a possible D gene (5 bases). Per germline, CDR1 MNHNY and CDR2 SVGAGI (reference sequence). V was cut by 5 bases and J by 9 bases, with 17 bases left in between. The CDR3 runs to 14 residues. The CDR3 DNA is TGTGCCAGCAGTCAACCCTCAGGGTCGGTCATTCAGTACTTC. Amino acid sequence: CASSQPSGSVIQYF.

J is TRBJ1-2 and V is TRBV2; D gene uncertain. The germline gives CDR1 SNHLY, CDR2 FYNNEI. Trimming left V 4 bases short and J 1 base short, with 13 bases between. CDR3 length: 15 amino acids. The CDR3 DNA reads as TGTGCCAGCAGTGTGCCGGATAAACTTAACTATGGCTACACCTTC. It specifies CASSVPDKLNYGYTF.

The V gene is TRBV6-1, the J gene TRBJ2-5, with 7 nucleotides matching TRBD1. The CDR3 sequence is 15 residues long. The germline V gene has CDR1 MNHNS and CDR2 SASEGT. With 8 bases clipped from V and 0 bases from J, the junction kept 9 bases outside the gene matches. The CDR3 DNA reads as TGTGCCAGCGCAGGGACAGAGCTGTACCAAGAGACCCAGTACTTC. It yields the protein CASAGTELYQETQYF.

This rearrangement joins TRBV19 to TRBJ1-1, with 8 bases identical to TRBD1. Germline V CDR1 and CDR2: LNHDA, SQIVND (reference sequence). The CDR3 consists of 15 residues. The trim removed 2 bases at V and 1 base at J, leaving 3 bases unmatched. This chain's CDR3 is CASSITGTGNTEAFF. CDR3 sequence (DNA): TGTGCCAGTAGTATAACCGGGACAGGGAACACTGAAGCTTTCTTT.

V gene TRBV9 combines with J gene TRBJ2-1, with 11 bases lining up with TRBD1. CDR1 is SGDLS, CDR2 YYNGEE, per germline. J was trimmed by 3 bases and V by 6 bases; bases with no gene match: 5. The CDR3 sequence is 15 residues long. The CDR3 region is CASTPGTGGYNEQFF. The CDR3 region has the DNA TGTGCCAGCACCCCCGGGACAGGGGGCTACAATGAGCAGTTCTTC.

CDR3 nucleotides: TGTGCCAGCAGCGTAGTGGTAGGGACTAGCGACCACAATGAGCAGTTCTTC. Its translation is CASSVVVGTSDHNEQFF. The gene calls are TRBV9 and TRBJ2-1; 10 bases match TRBD2. Germline V gene sequence: CDR1 SGDLS, CDR2 YYNGEE. CDR3 size: 17 residues. V shed 0 bases, J shed 5 bases, and the junction held 8 bases outside the gene matches.

This rearrangement joins TRBV9 to TRBJ2-7; either TRBD1 or TRBD2 may fit D (5 bases each). Germline CDR1 reads SGDLS; CDR2 reads YYNGEE. The CDR3 loop spans 14 amino acids. The V end lost 3 bases, the J end lost 2 bases, and 12 bases lay between the germline ends. The CDR3 coding sequence is TGTGCCAGCAGCGCTCAGGGAGCGACCTACGAGCAGTACTTC. Translated, it gives CASSAQGATYEQYF.

As regards this clone: At one end the junction does not follow the germline gene, possibly because of a read error. The chain has TRBV29-1 and TRBJ1-1; D is undetermined. CDR3 length: 11 residues. Germline loops: CDR1 SQVTM, CDR2 ANQGSEA. Here the CDR3 reads CSAEANTEAFF. The CDR3 DNA reads as TGCAGCGCTGAAGCGAACACTGAAGCTTTCTTT.

The CDR3 region has the DNA TGTGCCAGCAGCTTAGGGACAGGGGGCTGGGGTGAGCAGTTCTTC. It specifies CASSLGTGGWGEQFF. The gene calls are TRBV7-2 and TRBJ2-1; 11 bases are shared with TRBD1. Germline V CDR1 and CDR2: SGHTA, FQGNSA. The CDR3 consists of 15 residues. Trimming removed 1 base from V and 9 bases from J; junction bases left unmatched: 5.

This clone was recorded a few times. V and J are TRBV4-2 and TRBJ2-6, with 12 nucleotides matching TRBD1. The CDR3 length is 18 residues. V shed 4 bases and J 3 bases; nucleotides not matched to a gene: 7. Germline lookup yields CDR1 LGHNA and CDR2 YNFKEQ. DNA of the CDR3: TGTGCCAGCAGCCCCGGGGACAGGGGGCAAGTTGGGGCCAACGTCCTGACTTTC. It codes for CASSPGDRGQVGANVLTF.

The CDR3 is CATSSVPSRPQHF. DNA for the CDR3: TGTGCCACCAGCAGCGTTCCGTCACGGCCCCAGCATTTT. The rearrangement links TRBV15 to TRBJ1-5, with unresolved D. V gave up 3 bases and J gave up 9 bases, with 12 bases separating them. CDR3 length equals 13 residues. The germline gives CDR1 LNHNV, CDR2 YYDKDF (reference sequence).

In DNA form, the CDR3 reads TGTGCCAGCTTAAGGGAGTGGCGGGAGAACGGGGAGCTGTTTTTT. It translates to CASLREWRENGELFF. This chain connects TRBV2 to TRBJ2-2; TRBD2 aligns across 7 bases. Germline V lookup: CDR1 SNHLY, CDR2 FYNNEI. V lost 8 bases, J lost 7 bases, and 13 bases stayed unmatched. This CDR3 is built from 15 residues.

The chain carries TRBV18 and TRBJ2-1; D might be TRBD1 (5 bases). Looked up from germline, CDR1 is KGHSH and CDR2 is LQKENI. V was shortened by 4 bases and J by 0 bases, with 10 bases between the two germline ends. This CDR3 has 15 amino acids. CDR3 sequence (DNA): TGTGCCAGCTCACTTGAGCAGGGCTCCTACAATGAGCAGTTCTTC. Translation gives CASSLEQGSYNEQFF.

This clone was seen once. This rearrangement joins TRBV28 to TRBJ1-5; 7 bases fit TRBD1. This CDR3 has 13 residues. After removal of 8 bases from V and 4 bases from J, the junction contained 5 bases not matched to a gene. The V gene's germline CDR1 is MDHEN and CDR2 SYDVKM. In nucleotides, the CDR3 is TGTGCCAGCCAGGGGGACATTAATCAGCCCCAGCATTTT. Translation: CASQGDINQPQHF.

This clone was picked up one time. CDR3 DNA sequence: TGTGCCAGCAGCCCGGCGGGGGCCAACGTCCTGACTTTC. It specifies CASSPAGANVLTF. The rearrangement links TRBV7-3 to TRBJ2-6; D gene uncertain. V shed 5 bases and J shed 4 bases, with 6 bases lying between them. Germline V gene sequence: CDR1 SGHTA, CDR2 FQGTGA. CDR3 size: 13 residues. The variable domain in full, with the rest retrieved from reference TRBV7-3 and TRBJ2-6, is GAGVSQTPSNKVTEKGKYVELRCDPISGHTALYWYRQSLGQGPEFLIYFQGTGAADDSGLPNDRFFAVRPEGSVSTLKIQRTERGDSAVYLCASSPAGANVLTFGAGSRLTVL.